This is a list of T cell receptor beta chains from one sample in a study of blood T cell repertoires in COVID-19. Sequenced by immunoSEQ multiplex PCR; TCRdb stores in-frame clones only, minus some. The sample lists some 180,000 clones, approximately 90% occurring once. The sequenced sample was peripheral blood. These receptors all come from a man aged 35 to 55 with active or convalescent COVID-19. The CDR3 runs from the conserved cysteine through the conserved F or W. Each record gives: CDR3 length, clone size, D gene, V gene, J gene, CDR3 DNA, CDR3 protein. D genes are given only for firm matches. Size is omitted from some rows. Given values are once, few, many or a class for expanded clones.

CDR3 length: 16
clone size: -
D gene: TRBD1
V gene: TRBV7-2
J gene: TRBJ2-2
CDR3 DNA: TGTGCCAGCAGCTTAGGGGACAGAGCGAACACCGGGGAGCTGTTTTTT
CDR3 protein: CASSLGDRANTGELFF

CDR3 length: 15
clone size: -
D gene: -
V gene: TRBV27
J gene: TRBJ1-4
CDR3 DNA: TGTGCCAGCAGTTCCAGGGGTGTCAGAGGTGAAAAACTGTTTTTT
CDR3 protein: CASSSRGVRGEKLFF

CDR3 length: 12
clone size: -
D gene: -
V gene: TRBV24-1
J gene: TRBJ2-1
CDR3 DNA: TGTGCCACCAGTGATTCCCTCAATGAGCAGTTCTTC
CDR3 protein: CATSDSLNEQFF

CDR3 length: 14
clone size: -
D gene: TRBD1
V gene: TRBV10-3
J gene: TRBJ2-1
CDR3 DNA: TGTGCCATCAATCCCGGGACAGGGCCCAATGAGCAGTTCTTC
CDR3 protein: CAINPGTGPNEQFF

CDR3 length: 14
clone size: -
D gene: TRBD1
V gene: TRBV6-5
J gene: TRBJ1-3
CDR3 DNA: TGTGCCAGCAGGCAGGGGGCGGCTGGAAACACCATATATTTT
CDR3 protein: CASRQGAAGNTIYF

CDR3 length: 16
clone size: -
D gene: TRBD1
V gene: TRBV19
J gene: TRBJ2-1
CDR3 DNA: TGTGCCAGTAGTATAGCCGGGACAGGGGCGTACAATGAGCAGTTCTTC
CDR3 protein: CASSIAGTGAYNEQFF

CDR3 length: 17
clone size: -
D gene: -
V gene: TRBV28
J gene: TRBJ1-6
CDR3 DNA: TGTGCCAGCAGTTTATATGGGGGGAGCTCCTATAATTCACCCCTCCACTTT
CDR3 protein: CASSLYGGSSYNSPLHF

CDR3 length: 15
clone size: -
D gene: TRBD2
V gene: TRBV30
J gene: TRBJ2-1
CDR3 DNA: TGTGCCTGGAGGCGGCTAGCGGGAGGGCGTTATGAGCAGTTCTTC
CDR3 protein: CAWRRLAGGRYEQFF

CDR3 length: 15
clone size: -
D gene: -
V gene: TRBV19
J gene: TRBJ1-2
CDR3 DNA: TGTGCCAGTAGTATGGGATCCGACAGGCGGAATGGCTACACCTTC
CDR3 protein: CASSMGSDRRNGYTF

CDR3 length: 14
clone size: -
D gene: -
V gene: TRBV10-3
J gene: TRBJ2-3
CDR3 DNA: TGTGCCATCAACGGGGGGCAGAGCACAGATACGCAGTATTTT
CDR3 protein: CAINGGQSTDTQYF

CDR3 length: 14
clone size: -
D gene: -
V gene: TRBV6-1
J gene: TRBJ2-5
CDR3 DNA: TGTGCCAGCAGTGAAGCCCCCCTCCAAGAGACCCAGTACTTC
CDR3 protein: CASSEAPLQETQYF

CDR3 length: 16
clone size: -
D gene: TRBD1
V gene: TRBV19
J gene: TRBJ1-5
CDR3 DNA: TGTGCCAGTATGACGGGACAGGGGTCATTAAATCAGCCCCAGCATTTT
CDR3 protein: CASMTGQGSLNQPQHF

CDR3 length: 16
clone size: -
D gene: -
V gene: TRBV4-2
J gene: TRBJ1-1
CDR3 DNA: TGTGCCAGCAGCCAAGTTAGGCAGGCCCAGAACACTGAAGCTTTCTTT
CDR3 protein: CASSQVRQAQNTEAFF

CDR3 length: 16
clone size: -
D gene: -
V gene: TRBV5-5
J gene: TRBJ1-3
CDR3 DNA: TGTGCCAGCAGCCTTCAAGGGGGTCTTTCCGGAAACACCATATATTTT
CDR3 protein: CASSLQGGLSGNTIYF

CDR3 length: 13
clone size: once
D gene: -
V gene: TRBV3-1/TRBV3-2
J gene: TRBJ2-7
CDR3 DNA: TGTGCCAGCAGCCAAGATTGGGCCGCCGAGCAGTACTTC
CDR3 protein: CASSQDWAAEQYF

CDR3 length: 15
clone size: -
D gene: TRBD1
V gene: TRBV5-1
J gene: TRBJ2-1
CDR3 DNA: TGCGCCAGCAGCTATGGGACAGGCAATTACAATGAGCAGTTCTTC
CDR3 protein: CASSYGTGNYNEQFF

CDR3 length: 14
clone size: -
D gene: TRBD2
V gene: TRBV27
J gene: TRBJ2-7
CDR3 DNA: TGTGCCAGCAGCAGGGGGGGACTAGCGGGAGGGGAGTACTTC
CDR3 protein: CASSRGGLAGGEYF

CDR3 length: 13
clone size: -
D gene: -
V gene: TRBV2
J gene: TRBJ1-6
CDR3 DNA: TGTGCCAGCCGGACAGAGTCAAATTCACCCCTCCACTTT
CDR3 protein: CASRTESNSPLHF

CDR3 length: 12
clone size: -
D gene: -
V gene: TRBV7-2
J gene: TRBJ2-7
CDR3 DNA: TGTGCCAGCAACCTGGACAGTAATAAGCAGTACTTC
CDR3 protein: CASNLDSNKQYF

CDR3 length: 15
clone size: once
D gene: -
V gene: TRBV7-2
J gene: TRBJ2-7
CDR3 DNA: TGTGCCAGCAGCTTAGTCGGGACTGCGAACCACGAGCAGTACTTC
CDR3 protein: CASSLVGTANHEQYF

CDR3 length: 16
clone size: few
D gene: -
V gene: TRBV27
J gene: TRBJ2-5
CDR3 DNA: TGTGCCAGCAGTTTGGAACCGTCAGGGCAACAAGAGACCCAGTACTTC
CDR3 protein: CASSLEPSGQQETQYF

CDR3 length: 12
clone size: -
D gene: -
V gene: TRBV11-3
J gene: TRBJ2-2
CDR3 DNA: TGTGCCAGCAGCTCTCGCACCGGGGAGCTGTTTTTT
CDR3 protein: CASSSRTGELFF

CDR3 length: 12
clone size: -
D gene: -
V gene: TRBV5-1
J gene: TRBJ1-1
CDR3 DNA: TGCGCCAGCAGCTTGTATGACACTGAAGCTTTCTTT
CDR3 protein: CASSLYDTEAFF

CDR3 length: 17
clone size: -
D gene: -
V gene: TRBV7-2
J gene: TRBJ1-2
CDR3 DNA: TGTGCCAGCAGCTTCCACGCCGCCAGGAATATGTACTATGGCTACACCTTC
CDR3 protein: CASSFHAARNMYYGYTF

CDR3 length: 15
clone size: few
D gene: -
V gene: TRBV13
J gene: TRBJ1-3
CDR3 DNA: TGTGCCAGCAGCTTCCTCACAGACTCTGGAAACACCATATATTTT
CDR3 protein: CASSFLTDSGNTIYF

CDR3 length: 13
clone size: -
D gene: TRBD2
V gene: TRBV2
J gene: TRBJ2-7
CDR3 DNA: TGTGCCAGCAGGTGGACTAGCGGAGGCGAGCAGTACTTC
CDR3 protein: CASRWTSGGEQYF

CDR3 length: 14
clone size: -
D gene: TRBD1
V gene: TRBV6-5
J gene: TRBJ1-2
CDR3 DNA: TGTGCCAGCAGGACGGGACAGGGGTTGTATGGCTACACCTTC
CDR3 protein: CASRTGQGLYGYTF

CDR3 length: 13
clone size: -
D gene: TRBD1
V gene: TRBV2
J gene: TRBJ1-2
CDR3 DNA: TGTGCCAGCAGCCCTACAGGGGCCGATGGCTACACCTTC
CDR3 protein: CASSPTGADGYTF

CDR3 length: 13
clone size: -
D gene: -
V gene: TRBV29-1
J gene: TRBJ1-2
CDR3 DNA: TGCAGCGTTGCCCCCCGACTCAACTATGGCTACACCTTC
CDR3 protein: CSVAPRLNYGYTF

CDR3 length: 12
clone size: -
D gene: TRBD1
V gene: TRBV19
J gene: TRBJ1-1
CDR3 DNA: TGTGCCAGTAGCCTACAGGGGACTGAAGCTTTCTTT
CDR3 protein: CASSLQGTEAFF

CDR3 length: 16
clone size: -
D gene: TRBD2
V gene: TRBV18
J gene: TRBJ2-3
CDR3 DNA: TGTGCCAGCTCACCGATTAGCGGGAGTGCGGCAGATACGCAGTATTTT
CDR3 protein: CASSPISGSAADTQYF

CDR3 length: 13
clone size: -
D gene: -
V gene: TRBV7-2
J gene: TRBJ1-5
CDR3 DNA: TGTGCCAGCAGCGAAAGCGGCAATCAGCCCCAGCATTTT
CDR3 protein: CASSESGNQPQHF

CDR3 length: 14
clone size: -
D gene: -
V gene: TRBV5-4
J gene: TRBJ2-5
CDR3 DNA: TGTGCCAGCAGCTTGGGCCTCGGCCAAGAGACCCAGTACTTC
CDR3 protein: CASSLGLGQETQYF

CDR3 length: 13
clone size: -
D gene: TRBD1
V gene: TRBV6-2/TRBV6-3
J gene: TRBJ1-1
CDR3 DNA: TGTGCCAGCAGTTTCTTCACAGGGGTAGGAGCTTTCTTT
CDR3 protein: CASSFFTGVGAFF

CDR3 length: 14
clone size: -
D gene: -
V gene: TRBV27
J gene: TRBJ2-7
CDR3 DNA: TGTGCCAGCAGTTTTGGTCAGGGAACCTACGAGCAGTACTTC
CDR3 protein: CASSFGQGTYEQYF

CDR3 length: 15
clone size: -
D gene: TRBD1
V gene: TRBV11-2
J gene: TRBJ2-7
CDR3 DNA: TGTGCCAGCAGCTTAGATCTGGACAGGGCCTACGAGCAGTACTTC
CDR3 protein: CASSLDLDRAYEQYF

CDR3 length: 11
clone size: few
D gene: TRBD1
V gene: TRBV12-3/TRBV12-4
J gene: TRBJ1-1
CDR3 DNA: TGTGCCAGCAGTATCATACCGGGACAGGCTTTT
CDR3 protein: CASSIIPGQAF

CDR3 length: 15
clone size: -
D gene: TRBD1
V gene: TRBV24-1
J gene: TRBJ2-2
CDR3 DNA: TGTGCCACCAGTGGGACAGGGGGCAAGGGCGGGGAGCTGTTTTTT
CDR3 protein: CATSGTGGKGGELFF

CDR3 length: 14
clone size: once
D gene: TRBD1
V gene: TRBV30
J gene: TRBJ1-4
CDR3 DNA: TGTGCCTGGAGCAAGGGACAGAAAAATGAAAAACTGTTTTTT
CDR3 protein: CAWSKGQKNEKLFF

CDR3 length: 15
clone size: -
D gene: -
V gene: TRBV18
J gene: TRBJ2-3
CDR3 DNA: TGTGCCAGCTCACCACTGCAGGCCACCACAGATACGCAGTATTTT
CDR3 protein: CASSPLQATTDTQYF

CDR3 length: 14
clone size: once
D gene: -
V gene: TRBV5-1
J gene: TRBJ1-5
CDR3 DNA: TGCGCCAGCAGCTTGGAGGGGCCCCATCAGCCCCAGCATTTT
CDR3 protein: CASSLEGPHQPQHF

CDR3 length: 11
clone size: -
D gene: -
V gene: TRBV24-1
J gene: TRBJ1-1
CDR3 DNA: TGTGCCACCAGTGATTCTCTTAAAGCTTTCTTT
CDR3 protein: CATSDSLKAFF

CDR3 length: 13
clone size: -
D gene: -
V gene: TRBV5-1
J gene: TRBJ2-7
CDR3 DNA: TGCGCCAGCAGTAGGAACCAGGGCTACGAGCAGTACTTC
CDR3 protein: CASSRNQGYEQYF

CDR3 length: 14
clone size: -
D gene: TRBD1
V gene: TRBV29-1
J gene: TRBJ1-1
CDR3 DNA: TGCAGCGTGGTGTCCGGGACAGGGTTCACTGAAGCTTTCTTT
CDR3 protein: CSVVSGTGFTEAFF

CDR3 length: 16
clone size: -
D gene: TRBD1
V gene: TRBV24-1
J gene: TRBJ2-1
CDR3 DNA: TGTGCCACCAGTGATTCCTCCGGGACAGGGATTGATGAGCAGTTCTTC
CDR3 protein: CATSDSSGTGIDEQFF

CDR3 length: 14
clone size: -
D gene: TRBD1
V gene: TRBV5-1
J gene: TRBJ1-2
CDR3 DNA: TGCGCCAGCAGCTTGGGGACAGGGGGCCCTGGCTACACCTTC
CDR3 protein: CASSLGTGGPGYTF

CDR3 length: 16
clone size: -
D gene: TRBD1
V gene: TRBV6-2/TRBV6-3
J gene: TRBJ2-4
CDR3 DNA: TGTGCCAGCAGTCTGACAGGGGGACTAGCCAAAAACATTCAGTACTTC
CDR3 protein: CASSLTGGLAKNIQYF

CDR3 length: 13
clone size: -
D gene: TRBD1
V gene: TRBV11-2
J gene: TRBJ1-6
CDR3 DNA: TGTGCCAGCAGCCCAGGGGGCGTGGGACCCCTCCACTTT
CDR3 protein: CASSPGGVGPLHF

CDR3 length: 16
clone size: -
D gene: -
V gene: TRBV7-2
J gene: TRBJ1-5
CDR3 DNA: TGTGCCAGCAGCCCGGGAGGGACCGTCTTAAGCTTGACCCAGCATTTT
CDR3 protein: CASSPGGTVLSLTQHF

CDR3 length: 14
clone size: -
D gene: -
V gene: TRBV6-6
J gene: TRBJ1-2
CDR3 DNA: TGTGCCAGCAGTTCGACAGGAGCTAACTATGGCTACACCTTC
CDR3 protein: CASSSTGANYGYTF

CDR3 length: 13
clone size: -
D gene: TRBD1
V gene: TRBV6-5
J gene: TRBJ1-2
CDR3 DNA: TGTGCCAGCAGTATGGGACAGGGGAGAGGCTACACCTTC
CDR3 protein: CASSMGQGRGYTF

CDR3 length: 15
clone size: -
D gene: -
V gene: TRBV2
J gene: TRBJ1-2
CDR3 DNA: TGTGCCAGCAGATATTCCGGGACAATGGAAGGCGGCTACACCTTC
CDR3 protein: CASRYSGTMEGGYTF

CDR3 length: 16
clone size: -
D gene: -
V gene: TRBV5-1
J gene: TRBJ2-5
CDR3 DNA: TGCGCCAGCAGCTTGGATCCCCAGACAAGCGGGGAGACCCAGTACTTC
CDR3 protein: CASSLDPQTSGETQYF